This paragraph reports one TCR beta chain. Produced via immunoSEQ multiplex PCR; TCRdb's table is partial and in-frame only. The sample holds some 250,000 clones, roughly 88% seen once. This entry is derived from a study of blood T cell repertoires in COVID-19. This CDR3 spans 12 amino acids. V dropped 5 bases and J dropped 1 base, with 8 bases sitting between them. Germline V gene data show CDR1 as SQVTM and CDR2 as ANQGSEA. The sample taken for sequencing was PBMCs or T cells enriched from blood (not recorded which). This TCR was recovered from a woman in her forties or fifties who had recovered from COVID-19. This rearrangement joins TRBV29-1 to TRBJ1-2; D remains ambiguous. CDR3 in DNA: TGCAGCGTTACGGTAGTTAACTATGGCTACACCTTC. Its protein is CSVTVVNYGYTF.